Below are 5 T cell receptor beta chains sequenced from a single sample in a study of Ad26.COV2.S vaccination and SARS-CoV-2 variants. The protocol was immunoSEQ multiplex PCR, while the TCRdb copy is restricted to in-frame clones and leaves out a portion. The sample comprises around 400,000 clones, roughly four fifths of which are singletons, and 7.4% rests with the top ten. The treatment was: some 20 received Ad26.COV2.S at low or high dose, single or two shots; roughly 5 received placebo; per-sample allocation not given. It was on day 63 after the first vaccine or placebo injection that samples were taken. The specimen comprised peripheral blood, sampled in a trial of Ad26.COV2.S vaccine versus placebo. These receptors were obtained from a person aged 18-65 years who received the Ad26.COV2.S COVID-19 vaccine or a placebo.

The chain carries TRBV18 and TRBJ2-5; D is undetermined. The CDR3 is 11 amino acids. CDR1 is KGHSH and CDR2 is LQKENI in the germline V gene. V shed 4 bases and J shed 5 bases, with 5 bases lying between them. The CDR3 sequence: CASSRGETQYF. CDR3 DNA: TGTGCCAGCTCACGCGGCGAGACCCAGTACTTC.

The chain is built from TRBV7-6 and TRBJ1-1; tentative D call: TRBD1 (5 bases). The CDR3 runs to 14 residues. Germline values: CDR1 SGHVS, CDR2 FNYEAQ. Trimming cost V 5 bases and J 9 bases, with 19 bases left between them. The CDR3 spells CASSAGTPLGKAFF. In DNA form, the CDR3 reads TGTGCCAGCAGCGCCGGGACTCCCTTGGGTAAAGCTTTCTTT.

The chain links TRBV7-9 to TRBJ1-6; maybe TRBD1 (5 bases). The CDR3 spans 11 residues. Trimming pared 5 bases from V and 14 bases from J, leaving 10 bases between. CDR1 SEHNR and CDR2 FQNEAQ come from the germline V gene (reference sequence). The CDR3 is CASSRQGTLHF. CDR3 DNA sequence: TGTGCCAGCAGCAGGCAGGGCACCCTCCACTTT.

For the CDR3, the DNA is TGTGCCACCGCGCGGAGGGCCTTAGACACCGGGGAGCTGTTTTTT. Residues: CATARRALDTGELFF. This chain uses TRBV7-3 with TRBJ2-2; the D gene is possibly TRBD2 (6 bases). From germline, CDR1 is SGHTA and CDR2 FQGTGA. This CDR3 has 15 residues. The ends were cut back, 10 bases at V and 3 bases at J, with 18 bases in the middle.

CDR3 region: CASSQGRVNTEAFF. The CDR3 DNA follows: TGCGCCAGCAGCCAAGGACGGGTGAACACTGAAGCTTTCTTT. The V gene is TRBV4-3, the J gene TRBJ1-1; D not certain. This CDR3 spans 14 amino acids. Germline-derived CDR1 and CDR2 are LGHNA and YSLEER. V lost 1 base, J lost 0 bases, and 6 bases lay in between.